This TCR beta chain originates from a study of CD8 T cells in Susac syndrome. The study sequenced TCR beta in blood CD8+ and CD4+ T cells. While CD8+ and CD4+ T cells were isolated negatively, TEMRA cells were enriched by FACS. RNA in amounts of about 0.5 to 1 ug was reverse transcribed with random hexamers. Amplification of TCR beta CDR3 used immunoSEQ multiplex PCR across 54 Vbeta and 13 Jbeta. Each CDR3 protein gets one entry after TCRdb re-called the immunoSEQ multiplex PCR reads with MiXCR. The sample yields some 450,000 distinct CDR3 sequences, approximately 85% seen once. V dropped 6 bases and J dropped 6 bases, with 10 bases sitting between them. Germline CDR1 is MDHEN and CDR2 is SYDVKM. The CDR3 sequence is 12 residues long.

Material: CD8+ T cells from PBMCs. V and J are TRBV28 and TRBJ2-3; D gene unclear. The receptor was derived from a human donor with multiple sclerosis. The CDR3, as DNA: TGTGCCAGCAGCCTCCTCCGGGATACGCAGTATTTT. This sequence encodes CASSLLRDTQYF.